The clone carrying this T cell receptor (beta chain) turned up a few times. Positively selected for CCR7, the CD45RO-negative cells used as naive CD8 cells excluded terminally differentiated effector memory CD45RA+ cells. Clones were sequenced by immunoSEQ multiplex PCR, and TCRdb holds only the in-frame ones, with some missing. The profile shows approximately 810,000 clones, 80% to 95% of them singletons. This entry belongs to a study of shared clonotypes between healthy human individuals. V was trimmed by 5 bases and J by 7 bases, leaving 23 bases between them. The CDR3 sequence is 17 residues long. The germline gives CDR1 SEHNR, CDR2 FQNEAQ (reference sequence).

The sequenced sample consisted of naive CD8+ T cells sorted from blood. The TCR was taken from a man under 40 in good health. The rearrangement links TRBV7-9 to TRBJ2-2; the D call may be TRBD1 or TRBD2 (5 bases each). In DNA form, the CDR3 reads TGTGCCAGCAGCGGTACGGGACGGACCGCGGCGATCGGGGAGCTGTTTTTT. This encodes CASSGTGRTAAIGELFF.